This TCR beta chain appears in the sequencing data of a study of CD8+CD57+ T cells in acquired aplastic anemia. Germline V gene lookup returns CDR1 MNHNY and CDR2 SVGAGI (reference sequence). The CDR3 length is 14 residues. The V gene end was trimmed by 2 bases and the J gene end by 6 bases; junction bases not matched to a gene: 6. The sequenced patients had an expansion of CD8+CD57+ cells seen by flow cytometry. This clonotype has ten or more counts. Profiling of TCR beta VDJ combinations and CDR3 sequences used genomic DNA as template. TCRdb re-derived calls from the reads in MiXCR, one entry per CDR3 protein. This sample carries about 150,000 distinct CDR3 sequences, around 43% of them seen once, and the ten largest clones take 2.5% to 4%.

The sequencing sample was made of sorted CD4+, CD8+, or CD8+CD57+ T cells (not recorded which) from PBMCs. The chain joins TRBV6-6 to TRBJ1-2; 7 positions match TRBD1. This TCR derives from a human donor with aplastic anemia. This chain's CDR3 is CASSYTGEKNGYTF. For the CDR3, the DNA is TGTGCCAGCAGTTACACAGGGGAAAAGAATGGCTACACCTTC.